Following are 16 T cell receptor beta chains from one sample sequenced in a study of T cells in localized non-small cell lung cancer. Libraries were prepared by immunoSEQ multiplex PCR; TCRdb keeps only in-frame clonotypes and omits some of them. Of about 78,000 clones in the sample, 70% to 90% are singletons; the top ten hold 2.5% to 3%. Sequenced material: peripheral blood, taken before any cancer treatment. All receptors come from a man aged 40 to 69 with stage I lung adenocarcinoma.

CDR3 bases: TGTGCCAGCAGCTTGCGTAGTAGGGACAGCCAAGAGACCCAGTACTTC. The encoded protein is CASSLRSRDSQETQYF. The V call is TRBV11-1, the J call TRBJ2-5; TRBD1 agrees at 7 bases. CDR3 size: 16 residues. V lost 3 bases and J lost 1; bases outside the gene matches: 8. CDR1 is SGHAT, CDR2 FQDESV, per germline (reference sequence).

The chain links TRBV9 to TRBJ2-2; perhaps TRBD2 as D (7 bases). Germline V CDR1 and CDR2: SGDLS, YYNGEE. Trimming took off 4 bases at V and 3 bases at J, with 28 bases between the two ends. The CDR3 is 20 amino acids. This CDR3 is CASSLREMGREKGDTGELFF. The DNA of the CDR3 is TGTGCCAGCAGCCTGCGGGAGATGGGCAGGGAAAAGGGGGACACCGGGGAGCTGTTTTTT.

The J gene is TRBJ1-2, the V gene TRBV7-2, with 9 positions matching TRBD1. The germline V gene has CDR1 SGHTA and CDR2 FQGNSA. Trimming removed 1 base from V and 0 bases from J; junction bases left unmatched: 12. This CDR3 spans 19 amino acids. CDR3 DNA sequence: TGTGCCAGCAGCTTAGGACCAGTGGGGACAGGGCAGACTAACTATGGCTACACCTTC. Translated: CASSLGPVGTGQTNYGYTF.

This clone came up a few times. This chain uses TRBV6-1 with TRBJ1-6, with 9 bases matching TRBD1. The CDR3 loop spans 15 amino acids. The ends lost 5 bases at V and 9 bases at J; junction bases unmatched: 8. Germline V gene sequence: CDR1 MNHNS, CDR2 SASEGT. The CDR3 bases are TGTGCCAGCAGTAGACGGGGACAGGGAGGTTCACCCCTCCACTTT. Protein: CASSRRGQGGSPLHF.

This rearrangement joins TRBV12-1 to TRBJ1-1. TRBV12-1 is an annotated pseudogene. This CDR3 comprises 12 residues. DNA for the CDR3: TGTGCCAGCAGCAGGGTGTGCACTGAAGCTTTCTTT. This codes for CASSRVCTEAFF.

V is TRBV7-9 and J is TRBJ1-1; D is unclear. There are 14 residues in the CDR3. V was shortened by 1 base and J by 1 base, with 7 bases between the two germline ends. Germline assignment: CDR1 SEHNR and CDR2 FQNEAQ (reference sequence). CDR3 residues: CASSLEPSNTEAFF. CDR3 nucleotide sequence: TGTGCCAGCAGCTTAGAACCCTCGAACACTGAAGCTTTCTTT.

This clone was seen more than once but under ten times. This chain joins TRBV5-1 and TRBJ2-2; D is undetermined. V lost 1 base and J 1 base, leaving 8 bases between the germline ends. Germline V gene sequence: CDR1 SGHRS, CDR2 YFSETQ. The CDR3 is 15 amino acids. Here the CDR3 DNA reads TGCGCCAGCAGCTTGCGGATAGAGAACACCGGGGAGCTGTTTTTT. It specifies CASSLRIENTGELFF.

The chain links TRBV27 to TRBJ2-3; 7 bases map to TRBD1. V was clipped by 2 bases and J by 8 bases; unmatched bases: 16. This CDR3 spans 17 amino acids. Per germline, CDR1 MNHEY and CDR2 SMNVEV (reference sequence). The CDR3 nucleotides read TGTGCCAGCAGTTTAATCGGACAGGACAAAACTTCGGGTACGCAGTATTTT. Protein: CASSLIGQDKTSGTQYF.

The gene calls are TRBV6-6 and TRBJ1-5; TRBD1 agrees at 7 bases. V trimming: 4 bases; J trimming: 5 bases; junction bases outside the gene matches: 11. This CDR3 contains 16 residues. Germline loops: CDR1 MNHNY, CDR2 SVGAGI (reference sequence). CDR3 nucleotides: TGTGCCAGCAGTTCGAGATACAGGGGAATCGATCAGCCCCAGCATTTT. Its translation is CASSSRYRGIDQPQHF.

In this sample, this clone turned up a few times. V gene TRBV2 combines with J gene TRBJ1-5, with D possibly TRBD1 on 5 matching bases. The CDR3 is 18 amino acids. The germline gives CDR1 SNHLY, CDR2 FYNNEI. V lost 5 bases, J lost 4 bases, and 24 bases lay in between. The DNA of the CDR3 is TGTGCCAGCAGTAGTGAAGATCTGGGGCCCCAAGGGAATCAGCCCCAGCATTTT. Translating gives CASSSEDLGPQGNQPQHF. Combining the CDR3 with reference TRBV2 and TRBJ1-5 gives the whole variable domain EPEVTQTPSHQVTQMGQEVILRCVPISNHLYFYWYRQILGQKVEFLVSFYNNEISEKSEIFDDQFSVERPDGSNFTLKIRSTKLEDSAMYFCASSSEDLGPQGNQPQHFGDGTRLSIL.

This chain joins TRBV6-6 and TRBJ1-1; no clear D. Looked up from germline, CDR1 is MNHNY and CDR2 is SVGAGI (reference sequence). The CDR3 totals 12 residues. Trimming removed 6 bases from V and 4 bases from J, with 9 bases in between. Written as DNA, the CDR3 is TGTGCCAGCAGATGGGGAGGCACTGAAGCTTTCTTT. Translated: CASRWGGTEAFF.

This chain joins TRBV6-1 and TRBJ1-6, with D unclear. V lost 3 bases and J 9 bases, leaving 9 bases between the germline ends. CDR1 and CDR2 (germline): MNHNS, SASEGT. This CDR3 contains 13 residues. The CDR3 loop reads CASSDKWGSPLHF. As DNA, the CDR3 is TGTGCCAGCAGTGATAAATGGGGTTCACCCCTCCACTTT.

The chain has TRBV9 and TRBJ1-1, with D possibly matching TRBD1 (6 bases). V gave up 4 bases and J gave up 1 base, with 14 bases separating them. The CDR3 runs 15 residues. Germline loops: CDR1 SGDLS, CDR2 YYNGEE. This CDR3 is CASSLRGNKNTEAFF. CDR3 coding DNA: TGTGCCAGCAGCCTCAGGGGTAACAAGAACACTGAAGCTTTCTTT. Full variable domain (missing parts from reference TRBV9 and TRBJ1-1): DSGVTQTPKHLITATGQRVTLRCSPRSGDLSVYWYQQSLDQGLQFLIQYYNGEERAKGNILERFSAQQFPDLHSELNLSSLELGDSALYFCASSLRGNKNTEAFFGQGTRLTVV.

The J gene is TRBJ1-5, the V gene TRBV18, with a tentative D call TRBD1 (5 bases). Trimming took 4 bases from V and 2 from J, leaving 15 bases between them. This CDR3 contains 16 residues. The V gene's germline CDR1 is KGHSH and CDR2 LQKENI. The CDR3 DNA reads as TGTGCCAGCTCACACCAGTTGCAGGGCGGCAATCAGCCCCAGCATTTT. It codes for CASSHQLQGGNQPQHF.

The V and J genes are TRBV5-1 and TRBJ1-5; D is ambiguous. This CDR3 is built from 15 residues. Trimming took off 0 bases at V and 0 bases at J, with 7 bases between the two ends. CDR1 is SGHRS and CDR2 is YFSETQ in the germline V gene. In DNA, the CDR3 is TGCGCCAGCAGCTTGGCACAAACTAGCAATCAGCCCCAGCATTTT. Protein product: CASSLAQTSNQPQHF. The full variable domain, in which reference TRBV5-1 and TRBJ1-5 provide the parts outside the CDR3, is KAGVTQTPRYLIKTRGQQVTLSCSPISGHRSVSWYQQTPGQGLQFLFEYFSETQRNKGNFPGRFSGRQFSNSRSEMNVSTLELGDSALYLCASSLAQTSNQPQHFGDGTRLSIL.

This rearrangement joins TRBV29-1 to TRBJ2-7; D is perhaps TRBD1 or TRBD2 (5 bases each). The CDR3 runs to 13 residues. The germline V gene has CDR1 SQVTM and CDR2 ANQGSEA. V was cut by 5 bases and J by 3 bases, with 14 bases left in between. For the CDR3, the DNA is TGCAGCGTTAGGGACCCAAATTACTACGAGCAGTACTTC. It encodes CSVRDPNYYEQYF.